Shown below are 30 T cell receptor beta chains from a single sample sequenced in a study of cytomegalovirus exposure and HLA in healthy donors. Amplification used 60 Vbeta primers and 13 Jbeta primers. Produced via immunoSEQ multiplex PCR; TCRdb's table is partial and in-frame only. The sample holds around 150,000 clones, roughly 80% seen once. Sequencing was done on a sample of PBMCs. The receptor source for this set is a man between 25 and 39 years old in good health and CMV-seronegative.

This clone turned up a few times. V gene TRBV2 combines with J gene TRBJ2-5; 13 bases match TRBD2. The V and J ends lost 6 bases and 9 bases, in that order; junction bases with no gene match: 7. The CDR3 consists of 14 residues. Germline V lookup: CDR1 SNHLY, CDR2 FYNNEI. CDR3 in DNA: TGTGCCAGCAGGGGACTAGCGGGGCCCGTGGCCCAGTACTTC. Residues: CASRGLAGPVAQYF.

This clone was recorded once. The chain has TRBV5-5 and TRBJ1-5; D not resolved. The germline V and J ends were trimmed by 0 bases and 0 bases, with 13 bases remaining between them. This CDR3 comprises 17 residues. Germline V gene lookup returns CDR1 SGHKS and CDR2 YYEKEE (reference sequence). The CDR3 nucleotides read TGTGCCAGCAGCTTGGGAGTTGAGGGCTATAGCAATCAGCCCCAGCATTTT. Amino acids: CASSLGVEGYSNQPQHF.

Only one count was recorded for this clone. The J gene is TRBJ2-2, the V gene TRBV6-5, with 9 nucleotides matching TRBD2. Germline CDR1 and CDR2: MNHEY and SVGAGI. The CDR3 sequence is 15 residues long. Germline trimming cut 5 bases from V and 2 bases from J; bases unmatched to any gene: 3. In DNA, the CDR3 is TGTGCCAGCAGTAATAGCGGGAGAAACACCGGGGAGCTGTTTTTT. Protein: CASSNSGRNTGELFF.

The chain combines TRBV27 with TRBJ1-1, with 8 bases fitting TRBD1. The germline V gene encodes CDR1 MNHEY and CDR2 SMNVEV (reference sequence). This CDR3 is built from 17 residues. Unmatched junction bases numbered 10, after V lost 0 bases and J lost 4 bases. CDR3 protein: CASSLSAPRTGSTEAFF. The CDR3 nucleotides read TGTGCCAGCAGTTTATCCGCCCCGAGGACAGGGAGCACTGAAGCTTTCTTT.

This clone was detected once. The J gene is TRBJ1-4, the V gene TRBV6-5; TRBD1 aligns across 7 bases. Trimming took 6 bases from V and 8 from J; bases not matched to a gene: 12. This CDR3 spans 15 amino acids. Germline CDR1 reads MNHEY; CDR2 reads SVGAGI. The CDR3 DNA reads as TGTGCCAGCAGACCTACAGGGGTCAGTAAAGAAAAACTGTTTTTT. Encoded protein: CASRPTGVSKEKLFF.

The chain joins TRBV4-2 to TRBJ2-1, with D unclear. CDR3 length: 12 residues. V dropped 4 bases and J dropped 4 bases, with 5 bases sitting between them. Germline CDR1 and CDR2: LGHNA and YNFKEQ. CDR3 DNA sequence: TGTGCCAGCAGCCCGGAGTACAATGAGCAGTTCTTC. Translated: CASSPEYNEQFF.

The rearrangement uses TRBV15 and TRBJ1-5, with TRBD1 as a possible D gene (5 bases). The V and J ends lost 1 base and 0 bases respectively, with 10 bases between them. Looked up from germline, CDR1 is LNHNV and CDR2 is YYDKDF (reference sequence). There are 16 residues in the CDR3. This CDR3 reads CATSRAGGGSNQPQHF. Written as DNA, the CDR3 is TGTGCCACCAGCAGAGCTGGGGGGGGTAGCAATCAGCCCCAGCATTTT. Together with reference TRBV15 and TRBJ1-5, the CDR3 gives the full variable domain: DAMVIQNPRYQVTQFGKPVTLSCSQTLNHNVMYWYQQKSSQAPKLLFHYYDKDFNNEADTPDNFQSRRPNTSFCFLDIRSPGLGDTAMYLCATSRAGGGSNQPQHFGDGTRLSIL.

This clone came up a few times. V gene TRBV28 combines with J gene TRBJ2-3; 7 nucleotides line up with TRBD2. The CDR3 consists of 13 residues. V dropped 8 bases and J dropped 2; count of bases not matched to a gene: 4. The germline V gene has CDR1 MDHEN and CDR2 SYDVKM. CDR3: CASEAGNTDTQYF. DNA for the CDR3: TGTGCCAGCGAAGCGGGGAACACAGATACGCAGTATTTT.

The gene calls are TRBV6-1 and TRBJ2-3, with 11 bases matching TRBD2. The CDR3 has 20 residues. Germline V gene sequence: CDR1 MNHNS, CDR2 SASEGT. With 2 bases clipped from V and 2 bases from J, the junction kept 15 bases outside the gene matches. In nucleotides, the CDR3 is TGTGCCAGCAGTGAAATATTAGGAGAAGGGACTAGCGGTAACACAGATACGCAGTATTTT. It yields the protein CASSEILGEGTSGNTDTQYF.

The chain has TRBV9 and TRBJ2-3, with D hard to call. The germline V gene has CDR1 SGDLS and CDR2 YYNGEE. CDR3 length: 15 residues. Trimming left V 1 base short and J 0 bases short, with 9 bases between. The DNA of the CDR3 is TGTGCCAGCAGCGTATTAGCCATGAGCACAGATACGCAGTATTTT. It is translated as CASSVLAMSTDTQYF.

V is TRBV28 and J is TRBJ1-1; 7 nucleotides agree with TRBD1. Germline values: CDR1 MDHEN, CDR2 SYDVKM. The junction had 15 bases not matched to a gene; V was cut back by 2 bases and J by 9 bases. The length of the CDR3 is 16 residues. In DNA form, the CDR3 reads TGTGCCAGCAGTTTAAGCTCAGGGGGGCTCAGAGTACAAGCTTTCTTT. This sequence encodes CASSLSSGGLRVQAFF.

The rearrangement uses TRBV7-8 and TRBJ1-5, with a weak D call TRBD1 (6 bases). CDR1 SGHVS and CDR2 FQNEAQ come from the germline V gene. CDR3 length: 14 residues. Between the trimmed V and J ends, which lost 5 bases and 6 bases, there was a span of 14 bases. CDR3 amino acids: CASSQGIRGQPQHF. The CDR3 DNA follows: TGTGCCAGCAGCCAGGGGATTAGGGGTCAGCCCCAGCATTTT.

The rearrangement joins TRBV2 to TRBJ2-6; D may be TRBD1 (7 bases). Germline V gives CDR1 SNHLY, CDR2 FYNNEI. CDR3 length: 19 amino acids. The V end lost 5 bases, the J end lost 0 bases, and 20 bases lay between the germline ends. CDR3 protein: CASSPRGQGGFSGANVLTF. In DNA form, the CDR3 reads TGTGCCAGCAGTCCCAGGGGCCAGGGGGGCTTCTCTGGGGCCAACGTCCTGACTTTC.

V usage is TRBV10-1 and J usage is TRBJ2-2; D is possibly TRBD1 (5 bases). Germline CDR1 is WNHNN and CDR2 is SYGVQD (reference sequence). Trimming shortened V by 0 bases and J by 6 bases, and 14 bases separated the two germline ends. The CDR3 is made up of 16 amino acids. Here the CDR3 reads CASSESNRLRAGELFF. CDR3 in DNA: TGCGCCAGCAGTGAGTCGAACAGGCTACGCGCCGGGGAGCTGTTTTTT.

The chain recombines TRBV9 with TRBJ1-4, with 9 bases aligning to TRBD1. The length of the CDR3 is 17 residues. The trim removed 0 bases at V and 4 bases at J, leaving 7 bases unmatched. Germline CDR1 is SGDLS and CDR2 is YYNGEE. CDR3 amino acids: CASSVGTGARINEKLFF. The CDR3 DNA is TGTGCCAGCAGCGTAGGGACAGGGGCCCGAATTAATGAAAAACTGTTTTTT.

This rearrangement joins TRBV11-2 to TRBJ1-1; 8 nucleotides agree with TRBD1. The CDR3 covers 14 residues. With 2 bases clipped from V and 4 bases from J, the junction kept 3 bases outside the gene matches. Germline V gene lookup returns CDR1 SGHAT and CDR2 FQNNGV. The CDR3 nucleotides read TGTGCCAGCAGCTTACGACAGGGGAGCACTGAAGCTTTCTTT. Translated, it gives CASSLRQGSTEAFF.

V gene TRBV11-2 combines with J gene TRBJ2-7; the D is unclear. This CDR3 is built from 12 residues. V gave up 1 base and J gave up 6 bases, with 7 bases separating them. Germline V gene data show CDR1 as SGHAT and CDR2 as FQNNGV. CDR3: CASSLGNREQYF. The CDR3 DNA follows: TGTGCCAGCAGCTTAGGTAATCGCGAGCAGTACTTC. Based on the CDR3 plus reference TRBV11-2 and TRBJ2-7, the full variable domain is EAGVAQSPRYKIIEKRQSVAFWCNPISGHATLYWYQQILGQGPKLLIQFQNNGVVDDSQLPKDRFSAERLKGVDSTLKIQPAKLEDSAVYLCASSLGNREQYFGPGTRLTVT.

The chain combines TRBV5-4 with TRBJ1-2; D is unresolved. The V and J ends lost 3 bases and 8 bases respectively, with 14 bases between them. This CDR3 is built from 13 residues. Per the germline V gene, CDR1 is SGHNT and CDR2 is YYREEE (reference sequence). CDR3 sequence: CASSSGGLGGYTF. DNA of the CDR3: TGTGCCAGCAGCTCGGGAGGATTAGGGGGCTACACCTTC.

The chain links TRBV2 to TRBJ2-5; 9 nucleotides match TRBD1. This CDR3 region has 14 residues. Germline assignment: CDR1 SNHLY and CDR2 FYNNEI. Germline trimming cut 5 bases from V and 2 bases from J; bases unmatched to any gene: 3. CDR3 DNA: TGTGCCAGCAGTAGACAGGGGGGACAAGAGACCCAGTACTTC. Translated: CASSRQGGQETQYF.

CDR3 region: CATSRGEGGYTF. The CDR3 region has the DNA TGTGCCACCAGCAGAGGGGAGGGTGGCTACACCTTC. This chain joins TRBV15 and TRBJ1-2, with D uncertain. The germline CDR1 and CDR2 sequences are LNHNV and YYDKDF (reference sequence). V was shortened by 1 base and J by 7 bases, with 7 bases between the two germline ends. The CDR3 is 12 amino acids.

The V and J genes are TRBV5-5 and TRBJ2-1, with 10 bases lining up with TRBD1. Unmatched junction bases numbered 11, after V lost 1 base and J lost 16 bases. Germline assignment: CDR1 SGHKS and CDR2 YYEKEE (reference sequence). This CDR3 comprises 14 residues. The chain's CDR3 is CASSLSLSGTGEFF. The CDR3 bases are TGTGCCAGCAGCTTGTCATTATCCGGGACAGGGGAATTCTTC.

J is TRBJ2-7 and V is TRBV9; D may be TRBD2 (6 bases). V was pared by 0 bases and J by 6 bases, with 16 bases between. The CDR3 extends over 15 amino acids. Germline lookup yields CDR1 SGDLS and CDR2 YYNGEE. The CDR3 DNA reads as TGTGCCAGCAGCGTAGATGGGGGGTTGGGTCGCGAGCAGTACTTC. This sequence encodes CASSVDGGLGREQYF.

This chain links TRBV28 with TRBJ2-7; D unresolved. CDR1 is MDHEN, CDR2 SYDVKM, per germline. V dropped 4 bases and J dropped 2 bases, with 6 bases sitting between them. This CDR3 contains 12 residues. The CDR3 reads CASSSQTYEQYF. The CDR3 coding sequence is TGTGCCAGCAGTTCACAGACCTACGAGCAGTACTTC.

The rearrangement joins TRBV7-9 to TRBJ2-5; 10 nucleotides line up with TRBD1. Germline values: CDR1 SEHNR, CDR2 FQNEAQ (reference sequence). The CDR3 has 16 residues. The V segment lost 5 bases and the J segment 5 bases; nucleotides outside the gene matches: 11. DNA of the CDR3: TGTGCCAGCAGCCGAATGACAGGGGGCTTGGGGGAGACCCAGTACTTC. It translates to CASSRMTGGLGETQYF.

The V gene is TRBV6-1, the J gene TRBJ2-7; no firm D call. Germline V gene sequence: CDR1 MNHNS, CDR2 SASEGT. CDR3 size: 14 residues. V was cut by 3 bases and J by 3 bases, with 12 bases left in between. The CDR3: CASSETPQDYEQYF. The CDR3 region has the DNA TGTGCCAGCAGTGAGACCCCCCAGGACTACGAGCAGTACTTC.

The chain joins TRBV2 to TRBJ2-3; TRBD1 matches at 9 bases. Germline V gene sequence: CDR1 SNHLY, CDR2 FYNNEI. Unmatched junction bases numbered 16, after V lost 3 bases and J lost 0 bases. There are 20 residues in the CDR3. CDR3 nucleotides: TGTGCCAGCAGTGACCCCTCTCCCCAATACAGGGGGCAAAGCACAGATACGCAGTATTTT. Translation: CASSDPSPQYRGQSTDTQYF.

The chain links TRBV7-3 to TRBJ2-1; TRBD2 agrees at 7 bases. This CDR3 has 14 residues. The germline CDR1 and CDR2 sequences are SGHTA and FQGTGA. V gave up 0 bases and J gave up 7 bases; unmatched junction bases: 3. The CDR3 region has the DNA TGTGCCAGCAGCTTAACCAGCGGGAATAATGAGCAGTTCTTC. Translating gives CASSLTSGNNEQFF.

The chain combines TRBV2 with TRBJ2-7; D gene unclear. V was cut by 0 bases and J by 1 base, with 10 bases left in between. This CDR3 spans 15 amino acids. CDR1 and CDR2 from the germline V gene are SNHLY and FYNNEI. CDR3 in amino acids: CASSEAAQKSYEQYF. In nucleotides, the CDR3 is TGTGCCAGCAGTGAAGCGGCACAGAAATCCTACGAGCAGTACTTC.

This chain links TRBV2 with TRBJ1-1; D is possibly TRBD1 (5 bases). The CDR3 totals 13 residues. In germline, CDR1 is SNHLY, CDR2 FYNNEI. Trimming cost V 8 bases and J 1 base, with 11 bases left between them. The CDR3: CASQGPRNTEAFF. The CDR3 DNA follows: TGTGCCAGCCAGGGTCCGAGGAACACTGAAGCTTTCTTT.

The rearrangement uses TRBV7-9 and TRBJ2-1, with 7 bases fitting TRBD1. With 5 bases clipped from V and 8 bases from J, the junction kept 3 bases outside the gene matches. Germline V gives CDR1 SEHNR, CDR2 FQNEAQ (reference sequence). The CDR3 loop spans 12 amino acids. CDR3: CASSQQGYEQFF. The CDR3 nucleotides are TGTGCCAGCAGCCAACAGGGGTATGAGCAGTTCTTC.